Listed below are T cell receptor beta chains from one sample, sequenced in a study of T-cell reconstitution after alpha-beta-depleted transplantation in children. TCRdb processed the PCR reads anew with MiXCR; each CDR3 protein has one entry. The table shows approximately 500,000 distinct CDR3 sequences, with over 9.5% occurring only once. The sample consisted of PBMCs, taken before TCRalphabeta/CD19-depleted stem cell transplant. These receptors came from a child aged 2 to 10 with inherited bone marrow failure, due to receive a stem cell transplant. CDR3s include the opening cysteine and the closing phenylalanine or tryptophan. D genes are given only for firm matches. Part of the rows lack a size; the others show once, few, many or a class for expanded clones.

CDR3 protein	CDR3 DNA	clone size	D gene	J gene	V gene
CASSKGPEQFF	TGTGCCAGCAGCAAGGGGCCTGAGCAGTTCTTC	many	NA	TRBJ2-1	TRBV12-3/TRBV12-4
CATTGSFRPNTGELFF	TGTGCCACCACCGGTTCCTTCAGGCCGAACACCGGGGAGCTGTTTTTT	few	NA	TRBJ2-2	TRBV15
CAGGLAELGTDTQYF	TGTGCCGGGGGGTTAGCGGAGTTGGGCACAGATACGCAGTATTTT	many	NA	TRBJ2-3	TRBV27
CASSSGGTSGYNEQFF	TGCGCCAGCAGCTCGGGAGGGACTAGCGGTTACAATGAGCAGTTCTTC	many	TRBD2	TRBJ2-1	TRBV5-1
CASSIPRGEGTYEQYF	TGTGCCAGTAGTATTCCCAGGGGGGAGGGGACCTACGAGCAGTACTTC	NA	NA	TRBJ2-7	TRBV19
CASSFLVGGSSGANVLTF	TGTGCCAGCAGTTTCCTCGTAGGGGGGAGCTCTGGGGCCAACGTCCTGACTTTC	NA	NA	TRBJ2-6	TRBV27
CASSPRRLAGVGDTQYF	TGTGCCAGCAGCCCCCGCCGACTAGCGGGAGTTGGAGATACGCAGTATTTT	NA	TRBD2	TRBJ2-3	TRBV28
CSVDERPSDTQYF	TGCAGCGTTGACGAGCGGCCTTCAGATACGCAGTATTTT	many	NA	TRBJ2-3	TRBV29-1
CASSYPGLRLNTGELFF	TGTGCCAGCAGTTACCCAGGCCTGAGACTCAACACCGGGGAGCTGTTTTTT	NA	NA	TRBJ2-2	TRBV6-2/TRBV6-3
CSVTTSRETQYF	TGCAGCGTTACGACTAGCCGGGAGACCCAGTACTTC	many	TRBD2	TRBJ2-5	TRBV29-1
CSADRLGTEAFF	TGCAGCGCGGACAGGCTGGGCACTGAAGCTTTCTTT	many	TRBD1	TRBJ1-1	TRBV29-1
CASSLNHPDTQYF	TGTGCCAGCAGCCTGAATCACCCAGATACGCAGTATTTT	many	NA	TRBJ2-3	TRBV12-3/TRBV12-4
CASSPSGGGYEQYF	TGCGCCAGCAGCCCTAGCGGGGGTGGGTACGAGCAGTACTTC	NA	TRBD2	TRBJ2-7	TRBV4-3
CSPMPTPWTQYF	TGCAGTCCAATGCCCACCCCTTGGACCCAGTACTTC	many	NA	TRBJ2-5	TRBV20-1
CASGRLYNEQFF	TGTGCCAGCGGTAGACTCTACAATGAGCAGTTCTTC	many	NA	TRBJ2-1	TRBV19
CASGDHSYEQYF	TGTGCCAGTGGGGACCACTCCTACGAGCAGTACTTC	many	NA	TRBJ2-7	TRBV12-3/TRBV12-4
CSVEDTGRFPYGYTF	TGCAGCGTTGAAGATACAGGGAGATTTCCCTATGGCTACACCTTC	many	NA	TRBJ1-2	TRBV29-1
CSVEARRKSTDTQYF	TGCAGCGTTGAAGCTCGCAGGAAAAGCACAGATACGCAGTATTTT	few	NA	TRBJ2-3	TRBV29-1
CASSSRGWSSYNEQFF	TGTGCCAGCAGCTCCCGCGGCTGGAGCTCCTACAATGAGCAGTTCTTC	many	NA	TRBJ2-1	TRBV7-2
CSVEGPTDTQYF	TGCAGCGTTGAGGGCCCCACAGATACGCAGTATTTT	many	NA	TRBJ2-3	TRBV29-1
CASSYWRTMNTEAFF	TGTGCCAGCAGTTACTGGCGGACCATGAACACTGAAGCTTTCTTT	many	NA	TRBJ1-1	TRBV6-2/TRBV6-3
CASSLTGGIYEQYF	TGTGCCAGCAGCCTGACAGGGGGCATCTACGAGCAGTACTTC	many	TRBD1	TRBJ2-7	TRBV7-9
CASSHWTVWEKGNTEAFF	TGCGCCAGCAGCCACTGGACAGTTTGGGAGAAAGGGAACACTGAAGCTTTCTTT	many	NA	TRBJ1-1	TRBV4-3
CASSLSQGAETEAFF	TGTGCCAGCAGTTTATCCCAGGGTGCGGAGACTGAAGCTTTCTTT	many	NA	TRBJ1-1	TRBV27
CSVEDRDRDTGELFF	TGCAGCGTTGAAGATCGGGACAGGGACACCGGGGAGCTGTTTTTT	few	TRBD1	TRBJ2-2	TRBV29-1
CASSDQQGTSNQPQHF	TGTGCCAGCTCCGATCAACAGGGGACTAGCAATCAGCCCCAGCATTTT	many	TRBD1	TRBJ1-5	TRBV18
CASSIMDSNEQFF	TGTGCCAGTAGTATAATGGACAGTAATGAGCAGTTCTTC	many	NA	TRBJ2-1	TRBV19
CASSLTGIHSYEQYF	TGTGCCAGCAGTTTAACGGGGATCCACTCCTACGAGCAGTACTTC	many	NA	TRBJ2-7	TRBV27